This passage covers 8 T cell receptor beta chains from one sample sequenced in a study of T cells after yellow fever vaccination. TCRdb redid the calling of the 5' RACE reads with MiXCR, one entry per CDR3 protein. Among 170,000 or so distinct CDR3 sequences listed, around 9% were seen once. The material sequenced was CD8+ T cells sorted from PBMCs, taken 45 days after the yellow fever booster vaccination. The receptors were sampled from a man aged 18 to 35 who received the YFV17D yellow fever vaccine.

The chain recombines TRBV27 with TRBJ2-3; TRBD1 aligns across 8 bases. Trimming at V came to 5 bases and at J to 8 bases, leaving 6 bases not matched to a gene. The germline V gene has CDR1 MNHEY and CDR2 SMNVEV (reference sequence). CDR3 length equals 13 residues. CDR3 nucleotides: TGTGCCAGCAGTCCAGGACAGGGAGTTACGCAGTATTTT. Translation: CASSPGQGVTQYF.

The chain employs TRBV7-8 and TRBJ2-6, with a weak D call TRBD1 (6 bases). This CDR3 has 20 amino acids. Trimming took off 5 bases at V and 0 bases at J, with 23 bases between the two ends. Per germline, CDR1 SGHVS and CDR2 FQNEAQ. Written as DNA, the CDR3 is TGTGCCAGCAGCCCCCAAAGACAGGCAGGTTCATACTCTGGGGCCAACGTCCTGACTTTC. This codes for CASSPQRQAGSYSGANVLTF. The complete variable domain, with remaining parts taken from reference TRBV7-8 and TRBJ2-6, reads GAGVSQSPRYKVAKRGQDVALRCDPISGHVSLFWYQQALGQGPEFLTYFQNEAQLDKSGLPSDRFFAERPEGSVSTLKIQRTQQEDSAVYLCASSPQRQAGSYSGANVLTFGAGSRLTVL.

This clonotype turned up a few times. The chain has TRBV20-1 and TRBJ2-2, with D unclear. CDR1 is DFQATT, CDR2 SNEGSKA, per germline (reference sequence). V was cut by 3 bases and J by 5 bases, with 7 bases left in between. This CDR3 spans 12 amino acids. The CDR3 nucleotides are TGCAGTGCTAGTCAGCATACCGGGGAGCTGTTTTTT. It yields the protein CSASQHTGELFF.

This clonotype appeared many times. The V call is TRBV12-3 or TRBV12-4, the J call TRBJ2-1; D not resolved. The length of the CDR3 is 13 residues. The V end lost 6 bases, the J end lost 6 bases, and 12 bases lay between the germline ends. Here the CDR3 DNA reads TGTGCCAGCAGCCAAGGACCCGGCAATGAGCAGTTCTTC. It encodes CASSQGPGNEQFF.

This clonotype was counted ten times or more. J is TRBJ1-1 and V is TRBV5-6, with D uncertain. Germline V lookup: CDR1 SGHDT, CDR2 YYEEEE. The CDR3 is 11 amino acids. V was shortened by 0 bases and J by 6 bases, with 3 bases between the two germline ends. The CDR3 region has the DNA TGTGCCAGCAGCTTGGGACCTGAAGCTTTCTTT. Amino acid sequence: CASSLGPEAFF.

This clonotype was recorded many times. The chain has TRBV7-9 and TRBJ2-1, with 7 bases fitting TRBD1. Germline assignment: CDR1 SEHNR and CDR2 FQNEAQ (reference sequence). The CDR3 is 13 amino acids. Trimming cost V 3 bases and J 9 bases; bases outside gene matches: 5. The CDR3 DNA reads TGTGCCAGCAGCTTTACAGGGGCGGGTGAGCAGTTCTTC. Its translation is CASSFTGAGEQFF.

The genes are TRBV27 and TRBJ2-7, with D maybe TRBD1 (6 bases). The CDR3 spans 14 residues. V dropped 4 bases and J dropped 3 bases, with 13 bases sitting between them. Germline CDR1 and CDR2: MNHEY and SMNVEV (reference sequence). CDR3 loop: CASSSRGINYEQYV. Here the CDR3 DNA reads TGTGCCAGCAGTTCCAGGGGAATAAACTACGAGCAGTACGTC.

This clonotype was found a few times. The chain carries TRBV6-5 and TRBJ1-1; no firm D call. The CDR3 length is 13 residues. Trimming left V 2 bases short and J 6 bases short, with 10 bases between. Germline assignment: CDR1 MNHEY and CDR2 SVGAGI. The DNA of the CDR3 is TGTGCCAGCAGTTACGGTGGGCAGGCTGAAGCTTTCTTT. This gives the protein CASSYGGQAEAFF.